Listed here are 2 T cell receptor beta chains from one sample, sequenced in a study of CD8+ T cells in alopecia areata. Following RNA extraction, reverse transcription yielded cDNA that acted as the sequencing template. Sequenced by immunoSEQ multiplex PCR; TCRdb stores in-frame clones only, minus some. The table shows fewer than 250,000 clones, with roughly two fifths occurring only once. Treatment indicated: oral pan-JAK inhibitor, 5-10 mg twice daily. This specimen was CD4+ T cells sorted from blood, taken around week 36, from a patient treated with tofacitinib. These TCRs come from a human donor with alopecia areata.

Details on this clone: The same CDR3 arises from other DNA sequences in this sample as well. The chain carries TRBV10-3 and TRBJ2-6; D perhaps matches TRBD1 (6 bases). This CDR3 contains 14 residues. V lost 6 bases, J lost 4 bases, and 10 bases lay in between. CDR1 and CDR2 from the germline V gene are ENHRY and SYGVKD. CDR3 bases: TGTGCCATCAGCAGGGGTCCCGGGGCCAACGTCCTGACTTTC. Amino acid sequence: CAISRGPGANVLTF.

This clone appeared a few times. The chain links TRBV10-3 to TRBJ2-5, with a possible D match to TRBD1 (5 bases). Trimming pared 3 bases from V and 5 bases from J, leaving 10 bases between. The CDR3 runs 13 residues. The germline CDR1 and CDR2 sequences are ENHRY and SYGVKD. CDR3 coding DNA: TGTGCCATCAGTGACCCCAGGGTGGAGACCCAGTACTTC. Translation: CAISDPRVETQYF.